This entry concerns a single T cell receptor (beta chain). Its antigen remains unidentified. This specimen comes from a study of cytomegalovirus exposure and HLA in healthy donors. Study background: One earlier analysis, a look at approximately 190 million T cells, found some 100 million unique TCR beta sequences. Study-wide points: In a later analysis, TCR beta V- and J-gene trimming showed a link to a missense DCLRE1C variant. A later examination showed that TCR association rates differed by HLA locus, with DRB1 most and HLA-C fewest. Presence/absence analyses rested on an assumption that sequencing depth was roughly uniform across donors.

V gave up 8 bases and J gave up 3 bases, with 20 bases separating them. Germline CDR1 reads LNHDA; CDR2 reads SQIVND (reference sequence). The CDR3 has 15 residues. PCR amplification relied on 60 Vbeta primers (plus 13 Jbeta primers). Libraries were prepared by immunoSEQ multiplex PCR; TCRdb keeps only in-frame clonotypes and omits some of them. This repertoire shows more than 150,000 clones, roughly nine tenths found once; its top ten account for more than 0.2%. This sequence joins TRBV19 and TRBJ2-7; D possibly corresponds to TRBD1 (5 bases). Sequenced sample: PBMCs. The sequence was obtained from a girl in the first two years of life in good health and CMV-seronegative. The CDR3 sequence is CASQPAGSQGYEQYF. The CDR3 DNA sequence: TGTGCCAGTCAACCCGCAGGGTCCCAGGGCTACGAGCAGTACTTC. The full variable domain, completed using reference TRBV19 and TRBJ2-7, is DGGITQSPKYLFRKEGQNVTLSCEQNLNHDAMYWYRQDPGQGLRLIYYSQIVNDFQKGDIAEGYSVSREKKESFPLTVTSAQKNPTAFYLCASQPAGSQGYEQYFGPGTRLTVT.